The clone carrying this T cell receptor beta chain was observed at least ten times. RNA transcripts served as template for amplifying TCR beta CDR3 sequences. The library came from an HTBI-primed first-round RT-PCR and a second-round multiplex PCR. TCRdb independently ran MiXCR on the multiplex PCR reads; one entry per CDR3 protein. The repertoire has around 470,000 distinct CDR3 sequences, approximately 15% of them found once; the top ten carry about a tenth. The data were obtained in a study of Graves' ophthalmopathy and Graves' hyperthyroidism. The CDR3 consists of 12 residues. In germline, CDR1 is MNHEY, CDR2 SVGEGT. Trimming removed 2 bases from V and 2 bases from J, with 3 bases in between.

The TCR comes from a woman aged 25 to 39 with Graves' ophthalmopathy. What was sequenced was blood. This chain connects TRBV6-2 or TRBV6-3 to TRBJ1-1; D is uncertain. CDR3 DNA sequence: TGTGCCAGCAGTTACACCAACACTGAAGCTTTCTTT. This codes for CASSYTNTEAFF.